This paragraph reports one T cell receptor (beta chain). Its antigen is not identified. Sequencing was performed with immunoSEQ multiplex PCR; in TCRdb, only in-frame clones are kept and a portion is missing. The repertoire holds roughly 160,000 clones, over 75% seen once, with around 6.9% in the top ten. Trimming removed 3 bases from V and 2 bases from J, with 11 bases in between. Germline loops: CDR1 LNHDA, CDR2 SQIVND (reference sequence). The CDR3 runs to 15 residues. This specimen comes from a study of T cell responses to AZD1222 COVID-19 vaccine. As for the study in general: Both about-4-week and about-12-week second-dose recipients were combined. Overall study results and limits: Sampling that yielded the repertoires occurred only after the peak T cell response. Mapped onto spike, vaccine-associated CD4 TCRs spanned it and were dominant at 160-218 and 743-854.

The sample consisted of peripheral blood, taken on day 0 of AZD1222 vaccination. This sequence originates from an adult in good health. The chain is built from TRBV19 and TRBJ1-5; D gene ambiguous. The CDR3 DNA reads as TGTGCCAGTAGTATCGGGGAGTTCGGCAATCAGCCCCAGCATTTT. Translating it yields CASSIGEFGNQPQHF.